The clone carrying this T cell receptor beta chain came up many times. Regarding time point: newly diagnosed GD, antithyroid drugs for less than 3 months. Isolated PBMC RNA provided the starting material for the TCR library. These data are taken from a study of regulatory T cells in long-lasting Graves disease. The TCR beta library used iRepertoire HTBI primers with Arm-PCR amplification of CDR3. TCRdb reprocessed the multiplex PCR reads with MiXCR, giving one entry per CDR3 protein. Of roughly 400,000 distinct CDR3 sequences in the sample, over 14% were seen once. Separately, the same data were catalogued under a study of T cells in Graves' hyperthyroidism and ophthalmopathy. That report adds: Subjects aged 18 to 65 presented with newly diagnosed hyperthyroidism of less than 2 months' duration. The TCR CDR3 was amplified in a first-round RT-PCR using the HTBI primer set.

The receptor comes from a woman in her 40s with Graves disease. The source was peripheral blood mononuclear cells (PBMCs), collected at new diagnosis, from a patient treated with antithyroid drugs.

CDR3 nucleotides: TGCAGCGTTGCGGCCAGGTTGGCGAAAGAGACCCAGTACTTC. It yields the protein CSVAARLAKETQYF. The rearrangement joins TRBV29-1 to TRBJ2-5; D gene unclear. The CDR3 spans 14 residues. Trimming removed 4 bases at V and 3 bases at J, with 15 bases between. In germline, CDR1 is SQVTM, CDR2 ANQGSEA.